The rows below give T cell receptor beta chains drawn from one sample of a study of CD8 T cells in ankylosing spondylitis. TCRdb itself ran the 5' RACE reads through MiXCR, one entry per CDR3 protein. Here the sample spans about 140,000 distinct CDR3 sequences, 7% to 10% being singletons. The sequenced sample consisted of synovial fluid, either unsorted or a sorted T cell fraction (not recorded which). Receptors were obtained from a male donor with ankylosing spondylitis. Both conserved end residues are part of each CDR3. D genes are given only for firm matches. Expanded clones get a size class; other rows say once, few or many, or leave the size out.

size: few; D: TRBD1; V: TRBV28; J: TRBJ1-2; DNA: TGTGCCAGCAGTTTACCCTTGACAGGGGACGGCTACACCTTC; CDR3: CASSLPLTGDGYTF
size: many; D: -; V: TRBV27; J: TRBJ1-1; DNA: TGTGCCAGCAGTAGGGGGATCGGAGATAGCTCTGAAGCTTTCTTT; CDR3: CASSRGIGDSSEAFF
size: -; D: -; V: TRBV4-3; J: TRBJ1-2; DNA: TGCGCCAGCAGCCAAGATATGTCGATTTACGACCTCTATGGCTACACCTTC; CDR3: CASSQDMSIYDLYGYTF
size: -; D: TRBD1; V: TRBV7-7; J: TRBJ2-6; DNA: TGTGCTAGCAGCCCGGGACAGGCCACCTCTGGGGCCAACGTCCTGACTTTC; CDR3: CASSPGQATSGANVLTF
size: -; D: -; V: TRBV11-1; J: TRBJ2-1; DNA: TGTGCCAGCAGCTTAAGGGGTGGTCGGAGCTCCTACAATGAGCAGTTCTTC; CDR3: CASSLRGGRSSYNEQFF
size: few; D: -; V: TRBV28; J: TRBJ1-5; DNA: TGTGCCAGCACCTGGGGGGTTGGTCAGCCCCAGCATTTT; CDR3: CASTWGVGQPQHF
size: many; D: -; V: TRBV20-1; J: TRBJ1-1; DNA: TGCAGTGCTGGGAGGGAGCACCTCACTGAAGCTTTCTTT; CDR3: CSAGREHLTEAFF
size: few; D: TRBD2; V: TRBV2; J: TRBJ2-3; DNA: TGTGCCAGCAGTGAAGCGCCCCCTAGCGGAGATACGCAGTATTTT; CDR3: CASSEAPPSGDTQYF
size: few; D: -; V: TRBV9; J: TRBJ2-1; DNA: TGTGCCAGCAGCACAGGCCCCCGCGACAATGAGCAGTTCTTC; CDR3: CASSTGPRDNEQFF
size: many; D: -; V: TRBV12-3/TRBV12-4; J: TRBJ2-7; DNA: TGTGCCAGCAGCAGCTGGTCCTCCTACGAGCAGTACTTC; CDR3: CASSSWSSYEQYF
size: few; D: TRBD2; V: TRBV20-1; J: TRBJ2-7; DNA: TGCAGTGCTAGAGAGGGGGGGAGCGTCTTCGAGCAGTACTTC; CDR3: CSAREGGSVFEQYF
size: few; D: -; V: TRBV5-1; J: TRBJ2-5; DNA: TGCGCCAGCAGCCCCCGTCACGGCTCCCAAGAGACCCAGTACTTC; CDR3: CASSPRHGSQETQYF
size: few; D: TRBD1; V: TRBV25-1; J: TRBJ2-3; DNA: TGTGCCAGCAGTGGATCAGTAGGGACAGGGGGCACAGATACGCAGTATTTT; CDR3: CASSGSVGTGGTDTQYF
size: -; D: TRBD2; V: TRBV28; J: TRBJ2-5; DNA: TGTGTAGCGGCGGGCCTAGCGGAGGAGACCCAGTACTTC; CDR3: CVAAGLAEETQYF